These 31 T cell receptor beta chains came from one sample sequenced in a study of control samples from healthy donors and cancer patients. Generated by immunoSEQ multiplex PCR, the TCRdb table keeps only in-frame clones and is missing some. The sample shows about 47,000 clones, 80% of them seen only once. The sequenced sample consisted of blood. These receptor sequences come from a man in his 70s in good health.

CDR3 coding DNA: TGCGCCAGCAGTAGTGGGTGGGGGGGGACTGAAGCTTTCTTT. This encodes CASSSGWGGTEAFF. The chain couples TRBV10-2 to TRBJ1-1; D might be TRBD1 (5 bases). The CDR3 is made up of 14 amino acids. V lost 5 bases and J 5 bases, leaving 15 bases between the germline ends. Per the germline V gene, CDR1 is WSHSY and CDR2 is SAAADI.

This chain uses TRBV2 with TRBJ1-4; no firm D call. The CDR3 is made up of 13 amino acids. The germline V gene encodes CDR1 SNHLY and CDR2 FYNNEI. V gave up 6 bases and J gave up 12 bases, with 17 bases separating them. CDR3 sequence: CASRKEHSGQLFF. CDR3 nucleotides: TGTGCCAGCAGGAAAGAGCATTCCGGTCAACTGTTTTTT.

This chain links TRBV11-2 with TRBJ2-3, with TRBD2 matching over 7 bases. This CDR3 region has 13 residues. From germline, CDR1 is SGHAT and CDR2 FQNNGV. V lost 6 bases to trimming and J lost 6 bases; unmatched junction nucleotides: 6. The CDR3 DNA reads as TGTGCCAGCAGAGGTAGCGGGCCGGATACGCAGTATTTT. This gives the protein CASRGSGPDTQYF.

The chain is built from TRBV5-1 and TRBJ1-6; D not resolved. The V and J ends lost 0 bases and 10 bases respectively, with 8 bases between them. Germline lookup yields CDR1 SGHRS and CDR2 YFSETQ. CDR3 length: 13 amino acids. As DNA, the CDR3 is TGCGCCAGCAGCTTGGCGGGCAGATCACCCCTCCACTTT. This codes for CASSLAGRSPLHF. The full variable domain, its missing parts supplied by reference TRBV5-1 and TRBJ1-6, is KAGVTQTPRYLIKTRGQQVTLSCSPISGHRSVSWYQQTPGQGLQFLFEYFSETQRNKGNFPGRFSGRQFSNSRSEMNVSTLELGDSALYLCASSLAGRSPLHFGNGTRLTVT.

This clone was counted between two and nine times. This chain uses TRBV11-3 with TRBJ2-3; TRBD1 aligns across 9 bases. Germline values: CDR1 SGHNT, CDR2 YENEEA. V shed 5 bases, J shed 1 base, and the junction held 7 bases outside the gene matches. The CDR3 contains 16 residues. CDR3 region: CASSPGTGSRTDTQYF. The CDR3 region has the DNA TGTGCCAGCAGCCCCGGGACAGGGTCTCGCACAGATACGCAGTATTTT.

The chain uses TRBV5-3 and TRBJ2-2, with D possibly matching TRBD1 (7 bases). TRBV5-3 is noted as an ORF with a role that remains uncertain. The CDR3 is 18 residues long. Trimming removed 0 bases from V and 3 bases from J, with 18 bases in between. Here the CDR3 reads CARSLGRGQYGHTGELFF. The DNA of the CDR3 is TGTGCCAGAAGCTTGGGGAGGGGACAGTACGGTCACACCGGGGAGCTGTTTTTT.

This clone was picked up a small number of times. This chain joins TRBV7-9 and TRBJ2-7; perhaps TRBD1 as D (6 bases). From germline, CDR1 is SEHNR and CDR2 FQNEAQ (reference sequence). Trimming removed 5 bases from V and 4 bases from J, with 15 bases in between. This CDR3 spans 14 amino acids. The CDR3 loop is CASSLMDSFYEQYF. The CDR3 bases are TGTGCCAGCAGCCTAATGGACAGTTTTTACGAGCAGTACTTC.

The V call is TRBV18, the J call TRBJ2-2, with D possibly matching TRBD2 (7 bases). Germline V gene sequence: CDR1 KGHSH, CDR2 LQKENI. This CDR3 has 16 residues. The V end was cut by 0 bases, the J end by 5 bases, with 13 bases between. The CDR3 region is CASSPPRGRGTGELFF. In DNA, the CDR3 is TGTGCCAGCTCACCACCTAGGGGGAGGGGGACCGGGGAGCTGTTTTTT.

The DNA for the CDR3 is TGCAGCGTGTGGACTAGCGGGACCTACGAGCAGTACTTC. It specifies CSVWTSGTYEQYF. The chain uses TRBV29-1 and TRBJ2-7, with 12 positions matching TRBD2. This CDR3 spans 13 amino acids. The V gene's germline CDR1 is SQVTM and CDR2 ANQGSEA. The junction had 2 bases not matched to a gene; V was cut back by 6 bases and J by 2 bases.

The chain has TRBV5-5 and TRBJ2-7, with D perhaps TRBD2 (6 bases). Germline CDR1 reads SGHKS; CDR2 reads YYEKEE (reference sequence). The CDR3 covers 14 residues. Trimming pared 4 bases from V and 3 bases from J, leaving 14 bases between. The CDR3 sequence is CASSLGGGLYEQYF. CDR3 in DNA: TGTGCCAGCAGCCTTGGGGGAGGACTCTACGAGCAGTACTTC.

V usage is TRBV19 and J usage is TRBJ1-2; possible D gene TRBD1, 5 bases. The CDR3 consists of 13 residues. The germline V gene has CDR1 LNHDA and CDR2 SQIVND (reference sequence). The ends were cut back, 2 bases at V and 4 bases at J, with 8 bases in the middle. In DNA, the CDR3 is TGTGCCAGTAGTATATGGGACTCCTATGGCTACACCTTC. Translation gives CASSIWDSYGYTF.

The genes are TRBV20-1 and TRBJ2-1; the D gene is possibly TRBD2 (6 bases). Germline-derived CDR1 and CDR2 are DFQATT and SNEGSKA (reference sequence). V lost 3 bases and J lost 0, with 15 bases in between. There are 16 residues in the CDR3. CDR3 in DNA: TGCAGTGCTAGTGGCGGGGTCTCTAGCTCCTACAATGAGCAGTTCTTC. Amino acid sequence: CSASGGVSSSYNEQFF.

The J gene is TRBJ2-7, the V gene TRBV2; D not resolved. With 5 bases removed from V and 3 bases from J, the gap between germline ends came to 11 bases. Germline V gene sequence: CDR1 SNHLY, CDR2 FYNNEI. The CDR3 consists of 13 residues. The CDR3 reads CASSYPGIYEQYF. The CDR3 coding sequence is TGTGCCAGCAGTTACCCCGGCATCTACGAGCAGTACTTC.

Details on this clone: At one end the junction does not follow the germline gene, possibly because of a read error. This chain joins TRBV10-1 and TRBJ2-7; 11 nucleotides line up with TRBD2. Germline CDR1 WNHNN, CDR2 SYGVQD (reference sequence). This CDR3 region has 12 residues. CDR3 amino acids: CASSGTSGRTIF. The CDR3 region has the DNA TGCGCCAGCAGTGGGACTAGCGGGCGGACTATCTTC.

The rearrangement joins TRBV7-9 to TRBJ2-5; possibly TRBD1 for D (6 bases). The CDR3 runs 13 residues. Between the trimmed V and J ends, which lost 5 bases and 3 bases, there was a span of 10 bases. Germline V gene lookup returns CDR1 SEHNR and CDR2 FQNEAQ (reference sequence). The CDR3 loop is CASSTDRKETQYF. The CDR3 region has the DNA TGTGCCAGCAGCACGGACAGAAAAGAGACCCAGTACTTC. The full variable domain, with the rest looked up from reference TRBV7-9 and TRBJ2-5, is DTGVSQNPRHKITKRGQNVTFRCDPISEHNRLYWYRQTLGQGPEFLTYFQNEAQLEKSRLLSDRFSAERPKGSFSTLEIQRTEQGDSAMYLCASSTDRKETQYFGPGTRLLVL.

The chain links TRBV6-5 to TRBJ2-7; D unresolved. This CDR3 contains 15 residues. Germline V CDR1 and CDR2: MNHEY, SVGAGI. V lost 6 bases and J 4 bases, leaving 19 bases between the germline ends. The CDR3 coding sequence is TGTGCCAGCAGCCGCAGATACCCCGTCCCTTACGAGCAGTACTTC. It codes for CASSRRYPVPYEQYF.

The chain combines TRBV2 with TRBJ2-3; TRBD1 or TRBD2 may be the D gene (5 bases each). V was pared by 5 bases and J by 0 bases, with 12 bases between. From germline, CDR1 is SNHLY and CDR2 FYNNEI. The CDR3 sequence is 15 residues long. This CDR3 is CASSRRDGSTDTQYF. In DNA, the CDR3 is TGTGCCAGCAGTCGACGGGACGGTAGCACAGATACGCAGTATTTT.

The chain joins TRBV10-2 to TRBJ2-7; 10 nucleotides line up with TRBD1. The CDR3 spans 16 residues. Germline V lookup: CDR1 WSHSY, CDR2 SAAADI. The V segment lost 4 bases and the J segment 3 bases; nucleotides outside the gene matches: 9. CDR3 nucleotide sequence: TGCGCCAGCAGTGCAACCCTGGGACAGGGGTTCTACGAGCAGTACTTC. It encodes CASSATLGQGFYEQYF.

The J gene is TRBJ2-2, the V gene TRBV7-9, with unresolved D. Between the trimmed V and J ends, which lost 3 bases and 7 bases, there was a span of 6 bases. This CDR3 has 12 amino acids. Germline CDR1 reads SEHNR; CDR2 reads FQNEAQ (reference sequence). CDR3 protein: CASSLSSGELFF. Here the CDR3 DNA reads TGTGCCAGCAGCTTGTCCAGCGGGGAGCTGTTTTTT.

This chain joins TRBV5-6 and TRBJ2-2; a possible D gene is TRBD1 (6 bases). The V end lost 2 bases, the J end lost 1 base, and 12 bases lay between the germline ends. This CDR3 has 16 amino acids. Germline CDR1 SGHDT, CDR2 YYEEEE. The CDR3 sequence is CASSLGRRGNTGELFF. CDR3 coding DNA: TGTGCCAGCAGCTTAGGTCGCAGGGGGAACACCGGGGAGCTGTTTTTT.

This chain uses TRBV5-5 with TRBJ2-5; TRBD2 aligns across 8 bases. Germline V gene lookup returns CDR1 SGHKS and CDR2 YYEKEE (reference sequence). The CDR3 loop spans 16 amino acids. V was clipped by 4 bases and J by 4 bases; unmatched bases: 12. CDR3 sequence reads: CASSVIVGLGGETQYF. In DNA, the CDR3 is TGTGCCAGCAGCGTCATCGTGGGACTAGGTGGAGAGACCCAGTACTTC. Drawing the rest from reference TRBV5-5 and TRBJ2-5, the complete variable domain is DAGVTQSPTHLIKTRGQQVTLRCSPISGHKSVSWYQQVLGQGPQFIFQYYEKEERGRGNFPDRFSARQFPNYSSELNVNALLLGDSALYLCASSVIVGLGGETQYFGPGTRLLVL.

This chain connects TRBV3-1 (or the pseudogene TRBV3-2) to TRBJ2-6; no reliable D call. The CDR3 has 17 amino acids. Trimming shortened V by 3 bases and J by 3 bases, and 15 bases separated the two germline ends. The germline V gene encodes CDR1 LGHDT and CDR2 YNNKEL (reference sequence). The CDR3 protein is CASSHIPQVFGANVLTF. The CDR3 nucleotides read TGTGCCAGCAGCCACATCCCGCAGGTCTTTGGGGCCAACGTCCTGACTTTC.

The V and J genes are TRBV4-1 and TRBJ2-2; weak D call: TRBD2 (5 bases). Trimming took off 3 bases at V and 6 bases at J, with 17 bases between the two ends. CDR1 is MGHRA, CDR2 YSYEKL, per germline. The CDR3 runs 16 residues. DNA for the CDR3: TGCGCCAGCAGCCATCCCCGGGGAATCCCATCCGGGGAGCTGTTTTTT. Protein: CASSHPRGIPSGELFF.

The CDR3 bases are TGCAGCGCTACCGGGACAGTCACGACTGAAGCTTTCTTT. It codes for CSATGTVTTEAFF. V usage is TRBV29-1 and J usage is TRBJ1-1, with 7 bases aligning to TRBD1. Germline assignment: CDR1 SQVTM and CDR2 ANQGSEA. This CDR3 is 13 amino acids long. Trimming removed 7 bases from V and 5 bases from J; junction bases left unmatched: 10. The variable domain in full, completed from reference TRBV29-1 and TRBJ1-1, reads SAVISQKPSRDICQRGTSLTIQCQVDSQVTMMFWYRQQPGQSLTLIATANQGSEATYESGFVIDKFPISRPNLTFSTLTVSNMSPEDSSIYLCSATGTVTTEAFFGQGTRLTVV.

The chain is built from TRBV4-1 and TRBJ2-3; no reliable D call. V was clipped by 2 bases and J by 4 bases, with 16 bases between them. The CDR3 runs to 16 residues. Germline V CDR1 and CDR2: MGHRA, YSYEKL. CDR3: CASSQLPGPAPDTQYF. As DNA, the CDR3 is TGCGCCAGCAGCCAATTACCGGGCCCTGCCCCAGATACGCAGTATTTT.

The chain uses TRBV11-2 and TRBJ2-1; tentative D call: TRBD2 (6 bases). This CDR3 spans 17 amino acids. Germline CDR1 and CDR2: SGHAT and FQNNGV. Deletions cut 4 bases from V and 0 bases from J, with 16 bases between. CDR3 region: CASSSTRDLGSYNEQFF. CDR3 nucleotides: TGTGCCAGCAGCTCGACCCGGGACTTAGGCTCCTACAATGAGCAGTTCTTC.

In DNA form, the CDR3 reads TGTGCCACCAGTGATCCCCTCGACAGGGACGCCGGGGAGCTGTTTTTT. It is translated as CATSDPLDRDAGELFF. V and J are TRBV24-1 and TRBJ2-2; the match to TRBD1 covers 7 bases. The V gene end was trimmed by 3 bases and the J gene end by 6 bases; junction bases not matched to a gene: 9. CDR3 length equals 16 residues. CDR1 and CDR2 from the germline V gene are KGHDR and SFDVKD.

The V gene is TRBV11-2, the J gene TRBJ2-3; the match to TRBD2 covers 9 bases. CDR3 size: 16 residues. Germline V CDR1 and CDR2: SGHAT, FQNNGV. V was pared by 4 bases and J by 1 base, with 6 bases of the junction left unmatched. Here the CDR3 DNA reads TGTGCCAGCAGCTCCTTAGCGGGGGCCGGCACAGATACGCAGTATTTT. It specifies CASSSLAGAGTDTQYF. Drawing the rest from reference TRBV11-2 and TRBJ2-3, the complete variable domain is EAGVAQSPRYKIIEKRQSVAFWCNPISGHATLYWYQQILGQGPKLLIQFQNNGVVDDSQLPKDRFSAERLKGVDSTLKIQPAKLEDSAVYLCASSSLAGAGTDTQYFGPGTRLTVL.

In its sample, this clone was seen a few times. The rearrangement joins TRBV5-1 to TRBJ2-7; D gene uncertain. Trimming cost V 0 bases and J 1 base, with 8 bases left between them. Germline V gene sequence: CDR1 SGHRS, CDR2 YFSETQ. The CDR3 totals 14 residues. Here the CDR3 reads CASSLEQRSYEQYF. The CDR3 DNA reads TGCGCCAGCAGCTTGGAGCAGAGGTCCTACGAGCAGTACTTC.

This sequence joins TRBV3-1 (or the pseudogene TRBV3-2) and TRBJ1-1; D ambiguous. The CDR3 is 13 residues long. Germline V lookup: CDR1 LGHDT, CDR2 YNNKEL (reference sequence). Trimming took off 0 bases at V and 4 bases at J, with 6 bases between the two ends. The CDR3: CASSQDRVTEAFF. As DNA, the CDR3 is TGTGCCAGCAGCCAAGATCGTGTCACTGAAGCTTTCTTT.

The J gene is TRBJ1-1, the V gene TRBV19; 12 positions match TRBD1. The CDR3 has 18 amino acids. V trimming: 5 bases; J trimming: 5 bases; junction bases outside the gene matches: 15. Germline V gene data show CDR1 as LNHDA and CDR2 as SQIVND (reference sequence). The CDR3 here is CASSSIPPGQGAVTEAFF. The CDR3 DNA reads TGTGCCAGTAGTTCCATTCCCCCGGGACAGGGGGCGGTAACTGAAGCTTTCTTT.